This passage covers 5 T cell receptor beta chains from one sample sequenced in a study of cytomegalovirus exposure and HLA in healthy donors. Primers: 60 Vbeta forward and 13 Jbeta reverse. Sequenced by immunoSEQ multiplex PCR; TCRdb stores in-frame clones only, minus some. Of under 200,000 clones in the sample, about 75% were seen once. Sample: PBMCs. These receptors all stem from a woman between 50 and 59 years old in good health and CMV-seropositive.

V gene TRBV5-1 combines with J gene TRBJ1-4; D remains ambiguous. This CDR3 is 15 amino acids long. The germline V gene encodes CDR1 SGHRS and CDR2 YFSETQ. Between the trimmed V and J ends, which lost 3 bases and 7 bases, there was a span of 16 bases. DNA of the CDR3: TGCGCCAGCAGCTACGAAGATACCCCGGGTGAAAAACTGTTTTTT. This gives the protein CASSYEDTPGEKLFF.

The CDR3 bases are TGCGCCAGCAGCTTGACGCCGGGACAGGGAGGTGGAAACACCATATATTTT. Its translation is CASSLTPGQGGGNTIYF. The genes are TRBV5-1 and TRBJ1-3; 9 nucleotides line up with TRBD1. V shed 1 base and J 3 bases; nucleotides not matched to a gene: 8. The CDR3 has 17 amino acids. Looked up from germline, CDR1 is SGHRS and CDR2 is YFSETQ.

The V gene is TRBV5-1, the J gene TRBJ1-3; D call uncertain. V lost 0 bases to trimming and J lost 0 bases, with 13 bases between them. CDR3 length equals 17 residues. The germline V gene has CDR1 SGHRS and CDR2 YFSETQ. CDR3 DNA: TGCGCCAGCAGCTTGGTTCCCAGGCCAAGCTCTGGAAACACCATATATTTT. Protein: CASSLVPRPSSGNTIYF.

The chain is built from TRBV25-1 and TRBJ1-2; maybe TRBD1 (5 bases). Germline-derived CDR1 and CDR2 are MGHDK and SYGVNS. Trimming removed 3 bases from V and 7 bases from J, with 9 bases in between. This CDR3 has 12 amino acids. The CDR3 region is CASSDRVSGYTF. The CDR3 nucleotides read TGTGCCAGCAGTGACAGGGTCTCTGGCTACACCTTC.

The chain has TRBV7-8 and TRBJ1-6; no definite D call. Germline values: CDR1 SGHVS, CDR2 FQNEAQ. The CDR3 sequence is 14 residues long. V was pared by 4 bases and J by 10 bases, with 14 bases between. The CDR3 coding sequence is TGTGCCAGCAGCTCCGCCGGATTCGGGTCACCCCTCCACTTT. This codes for CASSSAGFGSPLHF.